These 3 T cell receptor beta chains came from one sample sequenced in a study of response to subunit inactivated influenza vaccine. TCRdb independently ran MiXCR on the RT-PCR reads; one entry per CDR3 protein. This repertoire shows hundreds of thousands of distinct CDR3 sequences, about 11% found once; its top ten account for roughly 10%. Sequencing used PBMCs from blood, obtained on the day of vaccination. The receptor set was obtained from a middle-aged man who received an inactivated influenza vaccine.

The V and J genes are TRBV4-3 and TRBJ2-7; a weak D match, TRBD2 (5 bases). Deletions cut 0 bases from V and 3 bases from J, with 9 bases between. The CDR3 totals 14 residues. From germline, CDR1 is LGHNA and CDR2 YSLEER. The DNA of the CDR3 is TGCGCCAGCAGCCAAGATGTACGGGGCTACGAGCAGTACTTC. Translation gives CASSQDVRGYEQYF.

The chain uses TRBV20-1 and TRBJ2-1, with 8 bases that match TRBD2. The V gene's germline CDR1 is DFQATT and CDR2 SNEGSKA (reference sequence). The CDR3 length is 14 residues. The J segment lost 6 bases and the V segment lost 4 bases, leaving 8 bases of the junction unmatched. This CDR3 is CSANRPGRANEQFF. The CDR3 DNA reads TGCAGTGCTAACCGCCCCGGGAGGGCCAATGAGCAGTTCTTC.

V and J are TRBV4-3 and TRBJ2-7; TRBD1 matches at 9 bases. J lost 7 bases, V lost 4 bases, and 8 bases had no gene match. Germline CDR1 reads LGHNA; CDR2 reads YSLEER. The CDR3 spans 14 residues. This chain's CDR3 is CASSPGTGIIEQYF. Here the CDR3 DNA reads TGCGCCAGCAGCCCTGGGACAGGGATCATTGAGCAGTACTTC.